These T cell receptor beta chains were read from a single sample in a study of blood T cell repertoires in COVID-19. This table comes from immunoSEQ multiplex PCR, and its TCRdb copy is limited to in-frame clones, with some not included. The sample consists of 100,000 to 130,000 clones, about four fifths of them appearing once. The sample was peripheral blood. Receptors were obtained from a woman aged 65 to 85 with acute or convalescent COVID-19. Each CDR3 is given without its conserved first and last residue.

v_call	j_call	cdr3_aa
TRBV5-8	TRBJ1-2	ASSSWGRDDYGYT
TRBV20-1	TRBJ1-2	SAGRNYGYT
TRBV7-2	TRBJ1-5	ASSLGQGFGQPQH
TRBV6-2/TRBV6-3	TRBJ1-5	ASSWTGFNQPQH
TRBV24-1	TRBJ2-1	ATGGLQVQNNEQF
TRBV7-2	TRBJ1-3	ASSYQGATPGNTIY
TRBV19	TRBJ2-2	ASSPRQGRKTGELF
TRBV18	TRBJ1-4	ASSPNFRDRDEKLF
TRBV28	TRBJ2-7	ASSSPWTGGFEQY
TRBV11-2	TRBJ2-7	ASSLLAGGGSYEQY
TRBV19	TRBJ1-4	ASSIRLSNEKLF
TRBV27	TRBJ1-1	ASSFHGQGAEAF
TRBV6-5	TRBJ2-1	ASSPRGAEQF
TRBV28	TRBJ2-3	ASSLVADTQY
TRBV10-3	TRBJ2-3	AISVSGQGASDTQY
TRBV12-3/TRBV12-4	TRBJ2-2	ASSLTSPGELF
TRBV18	TRBJ2-2	ASSLNSGSNTGELF
TRBV7-9	TRBJ1-1	ASNHGTGDAF
TRBV30	TRBJ2-5	AWGTRETQY
TRBV10-3	TRBJ1-1	ATAGNTEAF
TRBV6-2/TRBV6-3	TRBJ1-2	ASSYRGQGYGYT
TRBV5-1	TRBJ1-1	ASSLGGGRGMSEAF
TRBV27	TRBJ2-2	ASSFLDSTGELF
TRBV3-1/TRBV3-2	TRBJ1-5	ASSQNLGNQPQH
TRBV7-2	TRBJ1-5	ASSLVAGESQPQH
TRBV12-3/TRBV12-4	TRBJ1-2	ATRQGNYGYT
TRBV5-1	TRBJ2-5	ASSLASSGSRETQY
TRBV19	TRBJ2-1	ASTSLGVDEQF
TRBV5-8	TRBJ1-1	ASSLARQRNTEAF
TRBV15	TRBJ1-4	ATSRDGQGANEKLF
TRBV5-1	TRBJ2-2	ASSLGQGGRANTGELF
TRBV3-1/TRBV3-2	TRBJ1-1	ASSQVRGAAEAF
TRBV5-1	TRBJ2-2	ASSSDRGQNTGELF
TRBV5-4	TRBJ2-1	ASSQGTDNEQF
TRBV15	TRBJ1-5	ATSPGDRQLSNQPQH
TRBV2	TRBJ2-4	ASRVWGYTKNIQY
TRBV29-1	TRBJ2-5	SVEGASGRAKETQY
TRBV11-2	TRBJ1-2	ASSTRTRLTRGYT
TRBV11-1	TRBJ2-1	ASSSTSGRAGEQF
TRBV24-1	TRBJ2-1	ATANSGSYSNEQF